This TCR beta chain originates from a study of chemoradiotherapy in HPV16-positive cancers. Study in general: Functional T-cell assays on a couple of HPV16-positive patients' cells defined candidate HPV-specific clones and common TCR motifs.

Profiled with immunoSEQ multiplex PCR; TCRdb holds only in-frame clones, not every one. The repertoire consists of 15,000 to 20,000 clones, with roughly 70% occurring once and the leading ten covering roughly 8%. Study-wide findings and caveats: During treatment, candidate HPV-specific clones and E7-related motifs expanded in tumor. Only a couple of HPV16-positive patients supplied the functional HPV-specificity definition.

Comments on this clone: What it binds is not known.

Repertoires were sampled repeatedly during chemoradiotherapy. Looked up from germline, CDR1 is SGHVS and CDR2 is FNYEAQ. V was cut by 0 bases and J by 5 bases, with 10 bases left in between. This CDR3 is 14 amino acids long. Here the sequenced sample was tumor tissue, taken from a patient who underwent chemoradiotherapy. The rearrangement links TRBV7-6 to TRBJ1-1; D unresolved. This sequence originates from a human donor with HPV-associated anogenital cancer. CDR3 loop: CASSLAPGSTEAFF. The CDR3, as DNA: TGTGCCAGCAGCTTAGCTCCGGGTAGTACTGAAGCTTTCTTT.